One and the same sample provided the 26 T cell receptor beta chains below, sequenced in a study of beta chain features in type 1 diabetes. Expressed TCRB transcripts were sequenced, since all the RNA that had been isolated was reverse transcribed. Data came from immunoSEQ multiplex PCR; TCRdb stores just in-frame clones and leaves some out. The data show hundreds of thousands of clones, roughly an eighth seen once. The sequencing sample was made of naive CD4+ T cells from blood. The receptors were gathered from a young woman in good health.

The chain uses TRBV18 and TRBJ2-7; no firm D call. This CDR3 contains 12 residues. Per the germline V gene, CDR1 is KGHSH and CDR2 is LQKENI. The ends were cut back, 6 bases at V and 1 base at J, with 7 bases in the middle. CDR3: CASSSSSYEQYV. In DNA form, the CDR3 reads TGTGCCAGCTCTTCATCTTCCTACGAGCAGTACGTC.

This clone was counted a few times. J is TRBJ2-1 and V is TRBV29-1, with D uncertain. V lost 3 bases to trimming and J lost 7 bases, with 31 bases between them. This CDR3 is 19 amino acids long. The V gene's germline CDR1 is SQVTM and CDR2 ANQGSEA. CDR3 sequence reads: CSVDAGTPLSPPGKNEQFF. Written as DNA, the CDR3 is TGCAGCGTTGATGCAGGTACCCCGCTATCCCCGCCAGGTAAAAATGAGCAGTTCTTC.

This clone has just a few counts. The CDR3 protein is CSVEGRGRSNYGYTF. The CDR3 DNA reads as TGCAGCGTTGAAGGTCGGGGCAGATCTAACTATGGCTACACCTTC. V gene TRBV29-1 combines with J gene TRBJ1-2; tentatively, D is TRBD1 (5 bases). The V gene lost 1 base and the J gene lost 0 bases, with 12 bases spanning the gap. The CDR3 totals 15 residues. Germline-derived CDR1 and CDR2 are SQVTM and ANQGSEA.

This clone was counted only a few times. This chain connects TRBV9 to TRBJ1-2; D is undetermined. V was trimmed by 4 bases and J by 6 bases, leaving 10 bases between them. The CDR3 runs to 12 residues. The V gene's germline CDR1 is SGDLS and CDR2 YYNGEE. Here the CDR3 reads CASSLPAHGYTF. CDR3 nucleotides: TGTGCCAGCAGCCTCCCAGCCCATGGCTACACCTTC.

This clone has more than one count but fewer than ten. The genes are TRBV9 and TRBJ2-3; D is unresolved. The V end lost 0 bases, the J end lost 6 bases, and 8 bases lay between the germline ends. This CDR3 comprises 13 residues. Per the germline V gene, CDR1 is SGDLS and CDR2 is YYNGEE. CDR3 in amino acids: CASSVATEDTQYF. CDR3 bases: TGTGCCAGCAGCGTAGCTACAGAGGATACGCAGTATTTT.

This clone was seen more than once but under ten times. The V call is TRBV7-2, the J call TRBJ2-4; D is tentatively TRBD1 or TRBD2 (5 bases each). CDR1 SGHTA and CDR2 FQGNSA come from the germline V gene. Trimming cost V 2 bases and J 5 bases, with 7 bases left between them. This CDR3 comprises 13 residues. The CDR3 nucleotides are TGTGCCAGCAGCTTACGAGGGGAAAACATTCAGTACTTC. Its protein is CASSLRGENIQYF.

This chain connects TRBV5-4 to TRBJ2-7, with TRBD1 matching over 10 bases. J lost 3 bases, V lost 3 bases, and 6 bases had no gene match. The CDR3 loop spans 15 amino acids. Per germline, CDR1 SGHNT and CDR2 YYREEE (reference sequence). CDR3 sequence: CASSSSRDRGYEQYV. In DNA form, the CDR3 reads TGTGCCAGCAGCTCCTCTCGGGACAGGGGCTACGAGCAGTACGTC.

V is TRBV7-2 and J is TRBJ1-1; D remains unclear. The CDR3 is 14 residues long. The germline gives CDR1 SGHTA, CDR2 FQGNSA. V gave up 4 bases and J gave up 0 bases, with 9 bases separating them. The CDR3 spells CASSSQYMNTEAFF. The CDR3 nucleotides are TGTGCCAGCAGCTCACAGTATATGAACACTGAAGCTTTCTTT.

This chain links TRBV23-1 with TRBJ2-1; tentative D call: TRBD1 (5 bases). TRBV23-1 is an ORF for which the function is uncertain. V was shortened by 1 base and J by 9 bases, with 13 bases between the two germline ends. The length of the CDR3 is 14 residues. CDR3 DNA: TGCGCCAGCAGTCAATTAAGGGGTCTGAGTGAGCAGTTCTTC. Translation gives CASSQLRGLSEQFF.

This clone has only a few counts. V and J are TRBV19 and TRBJ2-7; TRBD1 might be the D (5 bases). CDR3 length equals 12 residues. V shed 5 bases and J shed 5 bases, with 10 bases lying between them. The germline gives CDR1 LNHDA, CDR2 SQIVND (reference sequence). The CDR3: CASSPSDNEQYV. In DNA form, the CDR3 reads TGTGCCAGTAGTCCGTCGGACAACGAGCAGTACGTC.

This clone appeared a few times. J is TRBJ2-1 and V is TRBV7-8, with D uncertain. Trimming took off 4 bases at V and 8 bases at J, with 9 bases between the two ends. Per the germline V gene, CDR1 is SGHVS and CDR2 is FQNEAQ. The CDR3 is made up of 12 amino acids. CDR3 DNA sequence: TGTGCCAGCAGCTCAAAAAGGGATGAGCAGTTCTTC. Translating gives CASSSKRDEQFF.

This clone was detected a few times. V is TRBV7-2 and J is TRBJ2-6, with 9 nucleotides matching TRBD2. The CDR3 has 16 residues. Germline V gives CDR1 SGHTA, CDR2 FQGNSA. Trimming at V came to 3 bases and at J to 7 bases, leaving 7 bases not matched to a gene. The CDR3 reads CASSFQRGVVANVLTF. In DNA form, the CDR3 reads TGTGCCAGCAGCTTCCAGCGGGGGGTGGTAGCCAACGTCCTGACTTTC. Variable domain in full (rest from reference TRBV7-2 and TRBJ2-6): GAGVSQSPSNKVTEKGKDVELRCDPISGHTALYWYRQSLGQGLEFLIYFQGNSAPDKSGLPSDRFSAERTGGSVSTLTIQRTQQEDSAVYLCASSFQRGVVANVLTFGAGSRLTVL.

In this sample, this clone turned up a few times. J is TRBJ2-7 and V is TRBV15; no reliable D call. Trimming left V 0 bases short and J 2 bases short, with 8 bases between. Germline V gene data show CDR1 as LNHNV and CDR2 as YYDKDF (reference sequence). The CDR3 is 14 residues long. The CDR3 sequence is CATSRDPGTYEQYF. In DNA, the CDR3 is TGTGCCACCAGCAGAGACCCAGGTACCTACGAGCAGTACTTC.

This clone turned up a few times. The chain carries TRBV7-9 and TRBJ2-7, with D unclear. There are 13 residues in the CDR3. Per the germline V gene, CDR1 is SEHNR and CDR2 is FQNEAQ (reference sequence). V was trimmed by 1 base and J by 6 bases, leaving 10 bases between them. The CDR3 coding sequence is TGTGCCAGCAGCTTAGTAAACCCCCCCGAGCAGTACTTC. The encoded protein is CASSLVNPPEQYF.

This clone was observed a few times. This chain joins TRBV5-1 and TRBJ2-5; 12 nucleotides agree with TRBD1. Germline V gives CDR1 SGHRS, CDR2 YFSETQ. V shed 2 bases, J shed 2 bases, and the junction held 7 bases outside the gene matches. This CDR3 is 17 amino acids long. The CDR3 loop is CASSFPWDRGQQETQYF. Here the CDR3 DNA reads TGCGCCAGCAGCTTTCCTTGGGACAGGGGGCAACAAGAGACCCAGTACTTC.

The genes are TRBV4-1 and TRBJ1-3; D unclear. Per germline, CDR1 MGHRA and CDR2 YSYEKL. V shed 1 base and J shed 0 bases, with 10 bases lying between them. The CDR3 spans 16 residues. CDR3 in DNA: TGCGCCAGCAGCCAAGGTGGGCTTTCCTCTGGAAACACCATATATTTT. It translates to CASSQGGLSSGNTIYF.

This clone came up a few times. The chain employs TRBV6-6 and TRBJ1-4; 10 nucleotides match TRBD1. The CDR3 loop spans 14 amino acids. The germline CDR1 and CDR2 sequences are MNHNY and SVGAGI (reference sequence). Germline trimming cut 2 bases from V and 8 bases from J; bases unmatched to any gene: 2. CDR3 sequence: CASSYGQGVEKLFF. The CDR3 DNA is TGTGCCAGCAGTTACGGACAGGGGGTAGAAAAACTGTTTTTT.

The V gene is TRBV7-9, the J gene TRBJ1-6, with D unclear. V lost 3 bases and J lost 7, with 7 bases in between. Germline-derived CDR1 and CDR2 are SEHNR and FQNEAQ (reference sequence). This CDR3 region has 13 residues. The CDR3 DNA reads TGTGCCAGCAGCTTCCGGAGCAATTCACCCCTCCACTTT. This translates into CASSFRSNSPLHF.

CDR3 sequence reads: CAWSPGLRLNEQFF. The CDR3 bases are TGTGCCTGGAGTCCGGGACTACGTCTCAATGAGCAGTTCTTC. The chain links TRBV30 to TRBJ2-1, with TRBD2 identical over 7 bases. Germline CDR1 GTSNPN, CDR2 SVGIG (reference sequence). This CDR3 comprises 14 residues. Losses at the gene ends were 2 bases for V and 6 bases for J; bases not matched to a gene: 7.

This chain links TRBV10-3 with TRBJ1-6, with D hard to call. V was shortened by 4 bases and J by 7 bases, with 8 bases between the two germline ends. The CDR3 sequence is 13 residues long. Germline V gene data show CDR1 as ENHRY and CDR2 as SYGVKD. The CDR3 loop reads CAISGVENSPLHF. DNA of the CDR3: TGTGCCATCAGTGGCGTGGAGAATTCACCCCTCCACTTT.

V usage is TRBV10-3 and J usage is TRBJ2-7; maybe TRBD1 (5 bases). The germline CDR1 and CDR2 sequences are ENHRY and SYGVKD. V gave up 9 bases and J gave up 3 bases, with 12 bases separating them. The length of the CDR3 is 12 residues. Here the CDR3 reads CAMGLRGYEQYF. The CDR3 DNA follows: TGTGCCATGGGGCTCAGAGGCTACGAGCAGTACTTC.

Remarks on this clone: A much larger clone lies a single base off, so this may be a read error. The CDR3 sequence: CASSSQGNTEAFF. The CDR3 DNA is TGTGCCAGCTCATCACAGGGGAACACTGAAGCTTTCTTT. J is TRBJ1-1 and V is TRBV18; tentative D call: TRBD1 (6 bases). Germline V gene sequence: CDR1 KGHSH, CDR2 LQKENI. The CDR3 spans 13 residues. V was cut by 5 bases and J by 1 base, with 8 bases left in between.

This clone was counted between two and nine times. J is TRBJ1-6 and V is TRBV15; tentative D call: TRBD1 (5 bases). CDR1 is LNHNV and CDR2 is YYDKDF in the germline V gene (reference sequence). The CDR3 extends over 15 amino acids. V lost 5 bases to trimming and J lost 0 bases, with 8 bases between them. This chain's CDR3 is CATSRGGSYNSPLHF. CDR3 in DNA: TGTGCCACCAGCCGTGGGGGCTCCTATAATTCACCCCTCCACTTT.

This rearrangement joins TRBV11-3 to TRBJ2-5; 10 bases map to TRBD1. CDR3 size: 15 residues. CDR1 and CDR2 (germline): SGHNT, YENEEA. V lost 5 bases and J lost 5; bases outside the gene matches: 8. The CDR3 region is CASSRDRGPWETQYF. CDR3 in DNA: TGTGCCAGCAGCCGTGACAGGGGGCCCTGGGAGACCCAGTACTTC.

This clone was counted a few times. This rearrangement joins TRBV19 to TRBJ1-5; D is unclear. Germline CDR1 reads LNHDA; CDR2 reads SQIVND (reference sequence). The CDR3 runs 14 residues. Trimming took 6 bases from V and 4 from J, leaving 13 bases between them. CDR3 sequence reads: CASRKGTWNQPQHF. CDR3 DNA: TGTGCCAGTAGAAAGGGTACTTGGAATCAGCCCCAGCATTTT. Looking up the rest from reference TRBV19 and TRBJ1-5 gives the full variable domain: DGGITQSPKYLFRKEGQNVTLSCEQNLNHDAMYWYRQDPGQGLRLIYYSQIVNDFQKGDIAEGYSVSREKKESFPLTVTSAQKNPTAFYLCASRKGTWNQPQHFGDGTRLSIL.

This chain uses TRBV5-1 with TRBJ2-1; 11 bases map to TRBD1. CDR1 is SGHRS and CDR2 is YFSETQ in the germline V gene. V shed 4 bases, J shed 0 bases, and the junction held 9 bases outside the gene matches. This CDR3 has 18 residues. CDR3 DNA sequence: TGCGCCAGCAGCCCCGGACAGGGGGCCCTCAGCTCCTACAATGAGCAGTTCTTC. Translation gives CASSPGQGALSSYNEQFF.